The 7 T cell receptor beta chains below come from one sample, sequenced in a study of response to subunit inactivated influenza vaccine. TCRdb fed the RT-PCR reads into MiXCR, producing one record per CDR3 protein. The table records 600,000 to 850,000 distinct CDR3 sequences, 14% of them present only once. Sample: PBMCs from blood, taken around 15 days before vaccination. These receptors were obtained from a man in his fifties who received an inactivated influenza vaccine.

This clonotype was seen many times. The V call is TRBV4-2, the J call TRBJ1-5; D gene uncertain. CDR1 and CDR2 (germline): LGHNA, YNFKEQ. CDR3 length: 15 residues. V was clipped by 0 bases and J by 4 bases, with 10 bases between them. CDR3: CASSQDTDQNQPQHF. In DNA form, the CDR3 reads TGTGCCAGCAGCCAAGATACCGACCAGAATCAGCCCCAGCATTTT.

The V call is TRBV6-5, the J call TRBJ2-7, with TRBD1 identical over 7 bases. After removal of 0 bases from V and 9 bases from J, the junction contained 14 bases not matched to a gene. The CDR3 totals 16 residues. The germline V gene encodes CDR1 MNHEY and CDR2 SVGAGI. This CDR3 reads CASSYSQGVTHFVQYF. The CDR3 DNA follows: TGTGCCAGCAGTTACTCCCAGGGGGTCACCCACTTCGTGCAGTACTTC.

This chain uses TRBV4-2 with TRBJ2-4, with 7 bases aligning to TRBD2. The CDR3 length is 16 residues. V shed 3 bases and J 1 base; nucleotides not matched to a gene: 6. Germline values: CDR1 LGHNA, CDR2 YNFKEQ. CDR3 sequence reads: CASSHESGDAKNIQYF. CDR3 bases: TGTGCCAGCAGCCATGAGAGCGGGGACGCCAAAAACATTCAGTACTTC.

The CDR3 nucleotides are TGTGCCAGCAGGGCCGGAGGGGTGGGAAACATTCAGTACTTC. Translation gives CASRAGGVGNIQYF. The chain is built from TRBV28 and TRBJ2-4, with TRBD2 as a possible D gene (6 bases). The V end lost 6 bases, the J end lost 6 bases, and 15 bases lay between the germline ends. The germline V gene encodes CDR1 MDHEN and CDR2 SYDVKM. There are 14 residues in the CDR3. The whole variable domain, remainder taken from reference TRBV28 and TRBJ2-4, is DVKVTQSSRYLVKRTGEKVFLECVQDMDHENMFWYRQDPGLGLRLIYFSYDVKMKEKGDIPEGYSVSREKKERFSLILESASTNQTSMYLCASRAGGVGNIQYFGAGTRLSVL.

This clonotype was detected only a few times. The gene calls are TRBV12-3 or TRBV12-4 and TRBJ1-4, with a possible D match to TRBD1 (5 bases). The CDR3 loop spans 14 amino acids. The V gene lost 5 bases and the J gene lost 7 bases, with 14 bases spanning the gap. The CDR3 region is CASSAGSGGEKLFF. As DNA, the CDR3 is TGTGCCAGCAGTGCGGGCTCGGGGGGTGAAAAACTGTTTTTT.

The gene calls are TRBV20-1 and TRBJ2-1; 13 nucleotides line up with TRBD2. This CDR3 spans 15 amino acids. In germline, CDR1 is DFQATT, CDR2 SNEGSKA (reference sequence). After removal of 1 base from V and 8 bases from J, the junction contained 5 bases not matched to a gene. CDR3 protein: CSARGGLAGVYEQFF. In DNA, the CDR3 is TGCAGTGCTAGAGGAGGACTAGCGGGAGTGTATGAGCAGTTCTTC.

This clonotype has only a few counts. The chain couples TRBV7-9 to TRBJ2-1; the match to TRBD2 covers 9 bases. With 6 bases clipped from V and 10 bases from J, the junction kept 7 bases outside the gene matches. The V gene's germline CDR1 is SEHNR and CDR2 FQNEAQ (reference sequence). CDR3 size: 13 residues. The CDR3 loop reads CASSPSGAREQFF. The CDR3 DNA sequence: TGTGCCAGCAGTCCTAGCGGGGCGAGGGAGCAGTTCTTC. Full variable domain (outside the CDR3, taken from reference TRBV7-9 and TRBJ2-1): DTGVSQNPRHKITKRGQNVTFRCDPISEHNRLYWYRQTLGQGPEFLTYFQNEAQLEKSRLLSDRFSAERPKGSFSTLEIQRTEQGDSAMYLCASSPSGAREQFFGPGTRLTVL.